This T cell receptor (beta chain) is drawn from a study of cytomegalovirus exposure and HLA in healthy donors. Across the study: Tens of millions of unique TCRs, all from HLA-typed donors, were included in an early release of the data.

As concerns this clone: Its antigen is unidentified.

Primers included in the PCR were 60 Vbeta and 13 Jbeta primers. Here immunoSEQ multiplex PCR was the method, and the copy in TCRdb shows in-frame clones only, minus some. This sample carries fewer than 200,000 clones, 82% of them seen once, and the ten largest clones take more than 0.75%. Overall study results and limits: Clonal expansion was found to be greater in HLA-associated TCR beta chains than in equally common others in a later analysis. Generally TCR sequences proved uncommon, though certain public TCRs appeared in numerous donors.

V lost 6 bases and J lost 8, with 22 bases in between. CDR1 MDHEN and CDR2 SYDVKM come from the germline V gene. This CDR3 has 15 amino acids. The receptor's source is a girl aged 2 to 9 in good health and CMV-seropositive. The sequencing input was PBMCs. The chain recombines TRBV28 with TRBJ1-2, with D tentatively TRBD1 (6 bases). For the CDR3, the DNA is TGTGCCAGCAGGATTCCGGGACAAGCGTCGAGAGGCTACACCTTC. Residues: CASRIPGQASRGYTF.